The rows below give T cell receptor beta chains drawn from one sample of a study of spatial heterogeneity in lung cancer. TCRdb re-called the 5' RACE reads through MiXCR, storing one row per CDR3 protein. This sample has some 8,700 distinct CDR3 sequences, with approximately 7.8% found just once. The sequenced sample was PBMCs, obtained at surgery. These receptors were taken from a female donor with early-stage non-small cell lung cancer. Both conserved end residues are part of each CDR3. The D gene is left open where the match is weak. Where a row states a size, it is once, few, many or the class of an expanded clone; other rows omit it.

clone_size: many; v_call: TRBV3-1; d_call: TRBD1; j_call: TRBJ2-3; cdr3_aa: CASSQGTGTTDTQYF; cdr3_nt: TGTGCCAGCAGCCAGGGGACAGGGACCACAGATACGCAGTATTTT
clone_size: .; v_call: TRBV12-3/TRBV12-4; d_call: .; j_call: TRBJ1-5; cdr3_aa: CASSLAQGGQPQHF; cdr3_nt: TGTGCCAGCAGTTTAGCGCAAGGTGGCCAGCCCCAGCATTTT
clone_size: many; v_call: TRBV23-1; d_call: TRBD1; j_call: TRBJ2-7; cdr3_aa: CASSLWGTGTYEQYF; cdr3_nt: TGCGCCAGCAGCCTCTGGGGGACAGGGACCTACGAGCAGTACTTC
clone_size: many; v_call: TRBV10-3; d_call: .; j_call: TRBJ2-1; cdr3_aa: CAIGRAGEQFF; cdr3_nt: TGTGCCATCGGCAGGGCGGGTGAGCAGTTCTTC
clone_size: few; v_call: TRBV7-6; d_call: .; j_call: TRBJ2-3; cdr3_aa: CASSPRPQGDTQYF; cdr3_nt: TGTGCCAGCAGCCCAAGGCCGCAGGGAGATACGCAGTATTTT
clone_size: many; v_call: TRBV12-3/TRBV12-4; d_call: TRBD1; j_call: TRBJ2-2; cdr3_aa: CASSLYIQGAVVGLNTGELFF; cdr3_nt: TGTGCCAGCAGTTTATATATACAGGGGGCAGTTGTGGGGCTGAACACCGGGGAGCTGTTTTTT
clone_size: many; v_call: TRBV6-1; d_call: .; j_call: TRBJ2-1; cdr3_aa: CASTRGADSYNEQFF; cdr3_nt: TGTGCCAGCACGAGAGGGGCGGACTCCTACAATGAGCAGTTCTTC
clone_size: many; v_call: TRBV30; d_call: TRBD1; j_call: TRBJ2-2; cdr3_aa: CAWRGQGVGELFF; cdr3_nt: TGTGCCTGGAGAGGACAGGGAGTAGGGGAGCTGTTTTTT
clone_size: many; v_call: TRBV20-1; d_call: TRBD2; j_call: TRBJ2-1; cdr3_aa: CSASILAGRDEQFF; cdr3_nt: TGCAGTGCTAGTATACTAGCGGGGAGGGATGAGCAGTTCTTC
clone_size: .; v_call: TRBV3-1; d_call: .; j_call: TRBJ2-2; cdr3_aa: CASTPRTDTGELFF; cdr3_nt: TGTGCCAGCACCCCCAGGACGGACACCGGGGAGCTGTTTTTT
clone_size: few; v_call: TRBV3-1; d_call: .; j_call: TRBJ2-2; cdr3_aa: CASSQVGANTGELFF; cdr3_nt: TGTGCCAGCAGCCAAGTTGGGGCGAACACCGGGGAGCTGTTTTTT
clone_size: many; v_call: TRBV6-1; d_call: .; j_call: TRBJ2-1; cdr3_aa: CASSESTTGAPEQFF; cdr3_nt: TGTGCCAGCAGTGAATCCACTACCGGCGCCCCTGAGCAGTTCTTC
clone_size: few; v_call: TRBV28; d_call: TRBD2; j_call: TRBJ2-5; cdr3_aa: CASSSGRPLQETQYF; cdr3_nt: TGTGCCAGCAGCAGCGGGAGGCCGCTTCAAGAGACCCAGTACTTC
clone_size: few; v_call: TRBV27; d_call: TRBD2; j_call: TRBJ2-7; cdr3_aa: CASSLSAGELSYEQYF; cdr3_nt: TGTGCCAGCAGTTTATCGGCGGGGGAACTCTCCTACGAGCAGTACTTC
clone_size: .; v_call: TRBV5-1; d_call: TRBD2; j_call: TRBJ2-7; cdr3_aa: CASSLSGSSYEQYF; cdr3_nt: TGCGCCAGCAGCTTGAGCGGGAGCTCCTACGAGCAGTACTTC
clone_size: many; v_call: TRBV24-1; d_call: .; j_call: TRBJ2-5; cdr3_aa: CATSAWGTGETQYF; cdr3_nt: TGTGCCACCAGTGCCTGGGGGACGGGGGAGACCCAGTACTTC
clone_size: many; v_call: TRBV7-2; d_call: .; j_call: TRBJ2-7; cdr3_aa: CASSLTYEQYF; cdr3_nt: TGTGCCAGCAGCTTAACCTACGAGCAGTACTTC
clone_size: medium-sized; v_call: TRBV6-6; d_call: TRBD2; j_call: TRBJ2-3; cdr3_aa: CASSYSAAGGADTQYF; cdr3_nt: TGTGCCAGCAGTTACTCGGCGGCGGGAGGGGCAGATACGCAGTATTTT
clone_size: many; v_call: TRBV20-1; d_call: TRBD1; j_call: TRBJ2-7; cdr3_aa: CSARDTGAAVSYEQYF; cdr3_nt: TGCAGTGCTAGAGACACAGGGGCAGCGGTCTCCTACGAGCAGTACTTC
clone_size: many; v_call: TRBV3-1; d_call: TRBD2; j_call: TRBJ2-5; cdr3_aa: CASGTSGGETQYF; cdr3_nt: TGTGCCAGCGGGACTAGCGGGGGCGAGACCCAGTACTTC
clone_size: .; v_call: TRBV3-1; d_call: .; j_call: TRBJ2-3; cdr3_aa: CASSTAQGSTDTQYF; cdr3_nt: TGTGCCAGCAGCACTGCGCAGGGATCCACAGATACGCAGTATTTT
clone_size: many; v_call: TRBV3-1; d_call: .; j_call: TRBJ2-1; cdr3_aa: CASSQGGEPLPPEQFF; cdr3_nt: TGTGCCAGCAGCCAAGGGGGTGAGCCGTTACCACCTGAGCAGTTCTTC
clone_size: many; v_call: TRBV27; d_call: TRBD1; j_call: TRBJ2-7; cdr3_aa: CASSLTGESYEQYF; cdr3_nt: TGTGCCAGCAGTTTAACAGGGGAGTCCTACGAGCAGTACTTC
clone_size: .; v_call: TRBV6-2/TRBV6-3; d_call: .; j_call: TRBJ2-7; cdr3_aa: CASSPGHGSSYEQYF; cdr3_nt: TGTGCCAGCAGCCCCGGACACGGGAGCTCCTACGAGCAGTACTTC
clone_size: medium-sized; v_call: TRBV11-2; d_call: .; j_call: TRBJ2-3; cdr3_aa: CASSDAGTSDTQYF; cdr3_nt: TGTGCCAGCAGCGACGCCGGGACCTCGGATACGCAGTATTTT
clone_size: many; v_call: TRBV4-1; d_call: TRBD1; j_call: TRBJ2-7; cdr3_aa: CASSRVGTEAAQYF; cdr3_nt: TGCGCCAGCAGCCGAGTCGGGACAGAAGCTGCGCAGTACTTC
clone_size: few; v_call: TRBV6-6; d_call: .; j_call: TRBJ2-7; cdr3_aa: CASSFRDHSTTASYEQYF; cdr3_nt: TGTGCCAGCAGTTTCCGCGACCATTCGACAACGGCGTCCTACGAGCAGTACTTC
clone_size: .; v_call: TRBV29-1; d_call: TRBD2; j_call: TRBJ2-5; cdr3_aa: CSVPGLAMETQYF; cdr3_nt: TGCAGCGTCCCGGGACTAGCAATGGAGACCCAGTACTTC
clone_size: many; v_call: TRBV24-1; d_call: TRBD1; j_call: TRBJ1-2; cdr3_aa: CATSDRDRESRNGYTF; cdr3_nt: TGTGCCACCAGTGATCGGGACAGGGAGTCGCGTAATGGCTACACCTTC
clone_size: many; v_call: TRBV3-1; d_call: .; j_call: TRBJ2-4; cdr3_aa: CASSRDLTGHHLLNIQYF; cdr3_nt: TGTGCCAGCAGCCGAGATTTGACAGGTCACCATCTACTAAACATTCAGTACTTC
clone_size: .; v_call: TRBV20-1; d_call: TRBD1; j_call: TRBJ1-1; cdr3_aa: CSARRTGWNTEAFF; cdr3_nt: TGCAGTGCTAGAAGGACAGGTTGGAACACTGAAGCTTTCTTT
clone_size: .; v_call: TRBV30; d_call: .; j_call: TRBJ2-1; cdr3_aa: CAWSVLRREQFF; cdr3_nt: TGTGCCTGGAGTGTACTCCGACGGGAGCAGTTCTTC
clone_size: many; v_call: TRBV5-1; d_call: .; j_call: TRBJ1-6; cdr3_aa: CASSLGSGARNSPLHF; cdr3_nt: TGCGCCAGCAGCTTGGGGTCAGGAGCTAGAAATTCACCCCTCCACTTT
clone_size: .; v_call: TRBV29-1; d_call: TRBD1; j_call: TRBJ2-7; cdr3_aa: CSAVRTGTGGREQYF; cdr3_nt: TGCAGCGCAGTGCGGACCGGGACAGGGGGACGGGAGCAGTACTTC
clone_size: many; v_call: TRBV18; d_call: TRBD2; j_call: TRBJ2-5; cdr3_aa: CASSRSAAGEETQYF; cdr3_nt: TGTGCCAGCTCACGGTCGGCGGCGGGAGAAGAGACCCAGTACTTC
clone_size: many; v_call: TRBV28; d_call: .; j_call: TRBJ1-2; cdr3_aa: CASSFWGGYTF; cdr3_nt: TGTGCCAGCAGTTTCTGGGGTGGCTACACCTTC
clone_size: medium-sized; v_call: TRBV5-1; d_call: .; j_call: TRBJ2-2; cdr3_aa: CASSLNTDVGTGELFF; cdr3_nt: TGCGCCAGCAGCTTGAATACAGATGTGGGCACCGGGGAGCTGTTTTTT
clone_size: many; v_call: TRBV28; d_call: .; j_call: TRBJ1-1; cdr3_aa: CAITGTTGEAFF; cdr3_nt: TGTGCCATAACTGGGACGACAGGTGAAGCTTTCTTT
clone_size: many; v_call: TRBV29-1; d_call: TRBD2; j_call: TRBJ2-5; cdr3_aa: CSVERLAGQETQYF; cdr3_nt: TGCAGCGTTGAGAGGCTAGCGGGCCAAGAGACCCAGTACTTC
clone_size: medium-sized; v_call: TRBV27; d_call: TRBD2; j_call: TRBJ2-3; cdr3_aa: CASSLRGTSGSTDTQYF; cdr3_nt: TGTGCCAGCAGTTTACGAGGGACTAGCGGGAGCACAGATACGCAGTATTTT
clone_size: many; v_call: TRBV28; d_call: TRBD1; j_call: TRBJ2-2; cdr3_aa: CASRLGRGTGSTGELFF; cdr3_nt: TGTGCCAGCCGTTTAGGAAGGGGGACAGGGAGCACCGGGGAGCTGTTTTTT
clone_size: many; v_call: TRBV3-1; d_call: .; j_call: TRBJ2-1; cdr3_aa: CASSHPTRLHNEQFF; cdr3_nt: TGTGCCAGCAGCCACCCTACGAGACTCCACAATGAGCAGTTCTTC
clone_size: many; v_call: TRBV11-2; d_call: TRBD2; j_call: TRBJ2-3; cdr3_aa: CASSLVGTIVTDTQYF; cdr3_nt: TGTGCCAGCAGCTTAGTGGGGACTATAGTCACAGATACGCAGTATTTT
clone_size: medium-sized; v_call: TRBV19; d_call: .; j_call: TRBJ2-2; cdr3_aa: CASRTDRNTGELFF; cdr3_nt: TGTGCCAGTAGAACGGACAGGAACACCGGGGAGCTGTTTTTT
clone_size: .; v_call: TRBV20-1; d_call: .; j_call: TRBJ1-1; cdr3_aa: CSARRGLITEAFF; cdr3_nt: TGCAGTGCTAGAAGGGGACTGATCACTGAAGCTTTCTTT
clone_size: many; v_call: TRBV10-2; d_call: .; j_call: TRBJ1-3; cdr3_aa: CASSESPGRNTIYF; cdr3_nt: TGCGCCAGCAGTGAGTCCCCAGGAAGAAACACCATATATTTT